This TCR beta chain was recovered during a study of OX40 agonist ivuxolimab in advanced cancers. For the study at large: Patients receiving dose escalation had hepatocellular carcinoma, melanoma, renal cell or head and neck cancer. At 75% to 90% male, the cohort had a mean age of about 60 years, ranging from 23 to 79. Three partial responders included one hepatocellular carcinoma patient and two cutaneous melanoma patients.

Some clones are missing from TCRdb's copy, which holds only in-frame ones; the method was immunoSEQ multiplex PCR. Here the sample spans about 66,000 clones, around 86% being singletons. Germline CDR1 is ENHRY and CDR2 is SYGVKD. V shed 5 bases and J 2 bases; nucleotides not matched to a gene: 17. This CDR3 is 20 amino acids long. Blood specimens came from baseline, cycle 4 day 1, and cycle 7 day 1. This sequence originates from an adult with an advanced solid tumor such as melanoma, head and neck, liver or kidney cancer. The chain recombines TRBV10-3 with TRBJ1-3; 11 positions match TRBD1. Sequencing was performed on CD4+ or CD8+ T cells sorted from blood, taken in a trial of the OX40 agonist ivuxolimab. In nucleotides, the CDR3 is TGTGCCATCAGTTATTTGGGACAGGGGGAGTATTTGCAGGCTGGAAACACCATATATTTT. Protein product: CAISYLGQGEYLQAGNTIYF.